These T cell receptor beta chains were read from a single sample in a study of T cells after yellow fever vaccination. TCRdb re-derived calls from the 5' RACE reads in MiXCR, one entry per CDR3 protein. The sample consists of under 300,000 distinct CDR3 sequences, 10% to 15% of them appearing once. The sample consisted of CD4+ T cells sorted from PBMCs, taken 45 days after the yellow fever booster vaccination. These receptors came from a man between 25 and 39 years old who received the YFV17D yellow fever vaccine. Both conserved end residues are part of each CDR3. Each record gives: V gene, J gene, D gene, clone size, CDR3 DNA, CDR3 protein. A D gene is named only where the DNA matches it firmly. Part of the rows lack a size; the others show once, few, many or a class for expanded clones.

TRBV7-2	TRBJ2-1	TRBD1	few	TGTGCCAGCAGCGAGGACAGGGGGTACAATGAGCAGTTCTTC	CASSEDRGYNEQFF
TRBV5-5	TRBJ1-5	NA	NA	TGTGCCAGCAGCTTGGGATCTACGGACAGCAATCAGCCCCAGCATTTT	CASSLGSTDSNQPQHF
TRBV3-1	TRBJ2-6	NA	few	TGTGCCAGCAGCCATGGCGTTGGTGGGGCCAACGTCCTGACTTTC	CASSHGVGGANVLTF
TRBV24-1	TRBJ2-1	TRBD1	NA	TGTGCCACCTCCACAGGGGGAGGTGAGCAGTTCTTC	CATSTGGGEQFF
TRBV28	TRBJ2-3	NA	many	TGTGCCAGCAGTTATGCGGTGGGCGGGGCAGATACGCAGTATTTT	CASSYAVGGADTQYF
TRBV7-2	TRBJ1-4	NA	few	TGTGCCAGCAGCTTTAAGGGCCCGGGCGGGCTGGAGGAAAAACTGTTTTTT	CASSFKGPGGLEEKLFF
TRBV5-1	TRBJ2-7	NA	NA	TGCGCCAGCAGAGAGACATCCTCCTACGAGCAGTACTTC	CASRETSSYEQYF
TRBV10-3	TRBJ2-5	TRBD2	NA	TGTGCCATCAGTGTGGGGCTAGCGGAAGAGACCCAGTACTTC	CAISVGLAEETQYF
TRBV28	TRBJ2-6	NA	NA	TGTGCCAGCAGTTTATACCGGCCCTCTGGGGCCAACGTCCTGACTTTC	CASSLYRPSGANVLTF
TRBV7-7	TRBJ2-3	NA	NA	TGTGCCAGCAGCTTACTACTATTCACAGATACGCAGTATTTT	CASSLLLFTDTQYF
TRBV4-3	TRBJ2-7	NA	NA	TGCGCCAGCAGCCAAGATCTGCGCTACGAGCAGTACTTC	CASSQDLRYEQYF
TRBV5-1	TRBJ2-7	TRBD2	NA	TGCGCCAGCAGTCTGGCTAGGACTAGCGACGAGCAGTACTTC	CASSLARTSDEQYF
TRBV5-1	TRBJ2-3	NA	many	TGCGCCAGCAGCTCTGGGAAGGTGGACACGGATACGCAGTATTTT	CASSSGKVDTDTQYF
TRBV6-5	TRBJ2-3	TRBD1	few	TGTGCCAGCAGTTTACAGGGGGCTAGTACAGATACGCAGTATTTT	CASSLQGASTDTQYF
TRBV12-3/TRBV12-4	TRBJ2-7	TRBD1	few	TGTGCCAGCAGCATGGACAGGGACGGGGGATACGAGCAGTACTTC	CASSMDRDGGYEQYF
TRBV7-6	TRBJ2-3	NA	few	TGTGCCAGCAGCTTCCCCTACAGCAAGACAGATACGCAGTATTTT	CASSFPYSKTDTQYF
TRBV30	TRBJ1-2	NA	NA	TGTGCCTGCAGACTGATCCCTGGCTACACCTTC	CACRLIPGYTF
TRBV24-1	TRBJ2-3	NA	many	TGTGCCACCAGTGACCCGGGCGGCCCAGATACGCAGTATTTT	CATSDPGGPDTQYF
TRBV25-1	TRBJ2-7	NA	few	TGTGCCAGCAGGGGGCCAGGCGAGCAGTACTTC	CASRGPGEQYF
TRBV5-1	TRBJ1-4	NA	few	TGCGCCAGCAGTCCCGACAGCCCCGGGAAACTGTTTTTT	CASSPDSPGKLFF
TRBV6-2/TRBV6-3	TRBJ1-5	NA	few	TGTGCCAGCAGTTCGGACACCAGGCAGCCCCAGCATTTT	CASSSDTRQPQHF
TRBV20-1	TRBJ1-2	NA	NA	TGCAGTGCTAGCTCGAGGGGTTCCAACTATGGCTACACCTTC	CSASSRGSNYGYTF
TRBV7-2	TRBJ2-7	TRBD2	NA	TGTGCCAGCAGCTTAGAGGGCGGGAGGGCCTCCGAGCAGTACTTC	CASSLEGGRASEQYF
TRBV7-6	TRBJ2-1	TRBD2	NA	TGTGCCAGCCTCAGAACCGGGACTAGTCGCCTCAATGAGCAGTTCTTC	CASLRTGTSRLNEQFF
TRBV18	TRBJ2-1	NA	few	TGTGCCAGCTCACCTGAGGGGAGGAAGTTCTTC	CASSPEGRKFF
TRBV5-1	TRBJ2-7	NA	NA	TGCGCCAGCAGCCCCATGACGTCCGCTTCCTACGAGCAGTACTTC	CASSPMTSASYEQYF
TRBV19	TRBJ2-5	NA	few	TGTGCCGGTCAAGAGACCCAGTACTTC	CAGQETQYF
TRBV4-3	TRBJ2-7	NA	NA	TGCGCCAGCAGCCAAGATTGGGACGGTACCTACGAGCAGTACTTC	CASSQDWDGTYEQYF
TRBV2	TRBJ1-5	NA	NA	TGTGCCAGCAGTGATAAAAACAGGGATCAGCCCCAGCATTTT	CASSDKNRDQPQHF
TRBV27	TRBJ1-2	NA	NA	TGTGCCAGCAGTTCCTCCCCGGGTCCCTACACCTTC	CASSSSPGPYTF
TRBV11-3	TRBJ2-1	NA	few	TGTGCCAGCAGCTCGTACGGGGGCGATGAGCAGTTCTTC	CASSSYGGDEQFF
TRBV7-9	TRBJ2-5	TRBD1	few	TGTGCCAGCAGCTCCGGGACAGGGAAAGAGACCCAGTACTTC	CASSSGTGKETQYF
TRBV7-2	TRBJ2-1	NA	few	TGTGCCAGCAGCTTTCGTCGCGGGATAGGGGTGGCGGCTGAGCAGTTCTTC	CASSFRRGIGVAAEQFF
TRBV5-1	TRBJ2-2	TRBD1	NA	TGCGCCAGCAGCTTGCGTGACAGGGGCGCTATGAACACCGGGGAGCTGTTTTTT	CASSLRDRGAMNTGELFF
TRBV29-1	TRBJ1-6	NA	NA	TGCAGCACCCGACAGGACCAGAATTCACCCCTCCACTTT	CSTRQDQNSPLHF
TRBV9	TRBJ2-3	TRBD2	few	TGTGCCAGCAGCGCTAGCGGGTTTAGCACAGATACGCAGTATTTT	CASSASGFSTDTQYF
TRBV23-1	TRBJ2-3	NA	NA	TGCGCCAGCAGTCAACTAGCGAAACAAAGAGAGTATTTT	CASSQLAKQREYF
TRBV20-1	TRBJ2-1	TRBD2	few	TGCAGTGCTAGAGTCGATAGCGGGAGAAACAATGAGCAGTTCTTC	CSARVDSGRNNEQFF
TRBV7-2	TRBJ2-1	NA	few	TGTGCCAGCAGCTCACGCGTCCAGGGCTACAATGAGCAGTTCTTC	CASSSRVQGYNEQFF
TRBV27	TRBJ2-2	NA	NA	TGTGCCGGCATAAAAGGGGCAGGGGCTCACGGGGAGCTGTTTTTT	CAGIKGAGAHGELFF
TRBV7-8	TRBJ2-7	NA	few	TGTGCCAGCAGCTTACAGGTTGCCTACGAGCAGTACTTC	CASSLQVAYEQYF
TRBV20-1	TRBJ2-1	TRBD2	NA	TGCAGTGCTAGAGAGGGGGGACTAGCGGGAGTTAATGAGCAGTTCTTC	CSAREGGLAGVNEQFF
TRBV24-1	TRBJ2-3	TRBD2	few	TGTGCCACCAGTGACGTTGGGGGAGGGATGACAGATACGCAGTATTTT	CATSDVGGGMTDTQYF
TRBV19	TRBJ1-5	NA	few	TGTGCCAGTAGTATCGGCAGGTCTAAGGATCAGCCCCAGCATTTT	CASSIGRSKDQPQHF
TRBV29-1	TRBJ2-5	TRBD1	many	TGCAGCGGATCCACAGGGGTAGAGACCCAGTACTTC	CSGSTGVETQYF